This is a list of T cell receptor beta chains from one sample in a study of blood T cell repertoires in COVID-19. Only in-frame clones appear in the TCRdb table, and some are missing; sequencing was by immunoSEQ multiplex PCR. Seen here are fewer than 150,000 clones, roughly 90% observed once, and the top ten hold about 11%. What was sequenced was peripheral blood. These receptor sequences come from a man between 45 and 60 years old with active or convalescent COVID-19. The CDR3 runs from the conserved cysteine through the conserved F or W. A D gene is named only where the DNA matches it firmly. Clone size is shown for a subset of rows, as once, few, many or a class of expanded clone.

v_gene,j_gene,abundance,d_gene,CDR3aa,CDR3nt
TRBV27,TRBJ2-6,-,-,CASSPYSSGANVLTF,TGTGCCAGCAGTCCTTACAGCTCTGGGGCCAACGTCCTGACTTTC
TRBV19,TRBJ2-1,-,-,CASSIAGSSYNEQFF,TGTGCCAGTAGTATAGCGGGAAGCTCCTACAATGAGCAGTTCTTC
TRBV28,TRBJ2-7,few,TRBD2,CASSPTGLAGSEQYF,TGTGCCAGCAGCCCAACGGGACTAGCGGGGTCTGAGCAGTACTTC
TRBV5-1,TRBJ2-3,-,-,CASSLAGGGAADTQYF,TGCGCCAGCAGCTTGGCCGGCGGCGGGGCGGCAGATACGCAGTATTTT
TRBV14,TRBJ1-6,-,TRBD1,CASSRDRGAYSPLHF,TGTGCCAGCAGCCGGGACAGGGGAGCGTATTCACCCCTCCACTTT
TRBV19,TRBJ1-2,-,-,CASRELLDLGYTF,TGTGCCAGTAGAGAGCTGCTCGATCTTGGCTACACCTTC
TRBV25-1,TRBJ1-3,-,-,CASSPPSASGGNTIYF,TGTGCCAGCAGCCCCCCGTCGGCCAGCGGTGGAAACACCATATATTTT
TRBV27,TRBJ2-7,-,TRBD2,CASSYGSGSYEQYF,TGTGCCAGCAGTTACGGTAGCGGGAGTTACGAGCAGTACTTC
TRBV7-2,TRBJ2-7,-,TRBD1,CASSLLWTGGSYEQYF,TGTGCCAGCAGTTTGCTTTGGACAGGGGGCTCCTACGAGCAGTACTTC
TRBV6-5,TRBJ2-2,-,-,CASRPTGTGELFF,TGTGCCAGCAGGCCTACGGGGACCGGGGAGCTGTTTTTT